The text below deals with one T cell receptor (beta chain). This clone's antigen is unknown. No qualities accompany the bases; no much larger clone lies one base away. This sample is drawn from a study of shared clonotypes between healthy human individuals (dated by TCRdb to about 2020). Looking at the study overall: A few men and a couple of women, aged 18 to 49 years, made up the cohort. Each donor's leukapheresis produced roughly between roughly 0.85 and 9.5 billion PBMCs. To increase sequencing depth and limit assay-specific biases, different laboratories used diverse techniques to prepare libraries and sequence TCR repertoires. To estimate repertoire size and how much clonotype sharing occurs between individuals, the study deeply sequenced the blood TCR repertoires of several healthy adults. For each donor, CD4 naive and CD4 memory were each given three plates, CD8 naive was given two plates, and CD8 memory was given one plate. The paper's findings and limits, for the study overall: Because the study included a small number of donors, the genetic and exposure-history diversity represented was limited. About 4.5% of naive CD4, approximately 3.7% of naive CD8, approximately 2% of memory CD4, and about 0.4% of memory CD8 clonotypes were shared across several donors. Compared with non-shared clonotypes, clonotypes shared by all four sorted-subset donors had higher generation probabilities. Naive subsets generally had larger estimated clonotype richness than memory subsets did. Rarefaction of sorted-subset datasets indicated incomplete sequencing despite the large sequencing depth. Only blood was sampled, and tissue TCR repertoires likely differ from those in blood. Pairwise subsampling led to the expectation that sequencing depth would affect the degree of clonotype sharing among donors.

Using the deep immunoSEQ assay, TCR CDR3 regions were amplified from genomic DNA by multiplex PCR. Extracted genomic DNA from each cell subset was spread evenly across all wells of several immunoSEQ 96-well plates, with each plate serving as a replicate. Each replicate PCR for sorted subsets received 150 to 250 ng genomic DNA, equal to 30,000 or so T cell genomes. The purified libraries were quantified using a Qubit 3.0 fluorometer, sized with a Bioanalyzer 2100, and then quantified again using the KAPA Library Quantification kit. Each immunoSEQ 96-well plate was sequenced on its own single-read 150-cycle Illumina NextSeq 550 flow cell. Regarding the original processing steps: Because only junctional sequences without quality scores were contained in the immunoSEQ output, filtering matching that applied to full-length reads could not be performed. Sequences were annotated with PyIR, a Python wrapper for IgBLAST v1.9, using IMGT germline references to assign V/J genes and CDR3. Any read was removed if the V/J assignment was weak (E-value above 1e-6), the CDR3 was missing, or the read contained stop codons, out-of-frame junctions, or ambiguous translated residues. A V3J clonotype was defined by an identical inferred V gene, J gene, and CDR3 amino acid sequence. Percentage overlap between repertoires was computed as shared unique clonotypes divided by the size of the smaller repertoire. RTK rarefaction, the Chao1 estimator, and Recon v2.1 estimates of unobserved clonotypes were used to assess repertoire richness. Generation probabilities were computed with OLGA for all TCRbeta clonotypes obtained by the gDNA method from a handful of donors. Sourced from immuneACCESS, this table was stored by TCRdb with only in-frame sequences that have V and J called. A share of the clones is absent; for the studies checked, an unresolved V gene accounts for under half, and the remainder has no known explanation. That table is the source of V, J and clone size, and D and trimming were worked out from the DNA. The sample yields 1,100,000 or so clones; 75% to 85% were counted once. Under 0.6% of the sample goes to the ten largest clones.

The junction carries 22 bases between V and J, which are trimmed by 4 bases and 7 bases respectively. Measured from the cysteine to the phenylalanine, the CDR3 is 16 residues long. Here the CDR3 DNA is all that survives: 48 bases in frame from base 1. Via the germline V gene (reference sequence), CDR1 is LNHDA and CDR2 SQIVND. The donors were healthy, HIV-negative adults with no recently reported acute infections or vaccinations. All donors were Caucasian adults living in Nashville, Tennessee, USA. Magnetic negative selection was used to enrich CD4+ T cells, after which naive cells were positively selected on CD45RA and the negative fraction became the memory subset. After blood collection by leukapheresis, PBMCs were isolated using Ficoll-Histopaque density gradient centrifugation and then cryopreserved in the vapor phase of liquid nitrogen. Analytical flow cytometry was used to check the purity and quantity of every magnetically sorted T cell population. From each sorted fraction, genomic DNA was isolated and quantified by UV absorbance on a Nanodrop 2000c.

The sample comprised memory CD4+ T cells from PBMCs. Taken with the paper, the label for cell subset or site translates to: CD45RA-negative fraction. The clonotype was recovered from a man between 18 and 29 years old in good health. Some clones in this sample may be carry-over from other donors' samples. The chain uses TRBV19 and TRBJ1-1, and possibly TRBD1, on 5 matching bases. CDR3 protein: CASSRGADSGILEAFF. The bases are TGTGCCAGTAGTAGAGGGGCTGACTCAGGGATCCTTGAAGCTTTCTTT.